This T cell receptor beta chain was sequenced for a study of beta chain features in type 1 diabetes. Expressed TCRB transcripts were sequenced, since all the RNA that had been isolated was reverse transcribed. Sequenced by immunoSEQ multiplex PCR; TCRdb stores in-frame clones only, minus some. Of about 140,000 clones listed, about 7% are singletons. Germline V gives CDR1 LGHNT, CDR2 FRNRAP. The CDR3 covers 14 residues. Trimming shortened V by 0 bases and J by 7 bases, and 12 bases separated the two germline ends. Sequencing used central memory CD4+ T cells from blood. The receptor's source is a woman in her twenties or thirties in good health. The chain carries TRBV12-5 and TRBJ2-5; D perhaps matches TRBD1 (6 bases). The CDR3 DNA reads TGTGCTAGTGGTTTGGTACCCGGCAGGGGGACCCAGTACTTC. Encoded protein: CASGLVPGRGTQYF.